Detailed here is one T cell receptor (beta chain). The entry originates in a study of response to subunit inactivated influenza vaccine. One entry per CDR3 protein, called by TCRdb with MiXCR from the RT-PCR reads. The table includes roughly 500,000 distinct CDR3 sequences, approximately 22% detected once. These data were likewise used in another study, on T cells expressing NK-cell markers. That paper notes: Beta-chain TCR cDNA was generated via 5'RACE template switching with UMIs. In several experiments, sorting was restricted to alpha-beta TCR T cells by an anti-gamma-delta TCR antibody.

The sequence was obtained from a man between 50 and 59 years old who received an inactivated influenza vaccine. The sequenced sample was CD4+ T cells sorted from PBMCs, obtained approximately 13 days after vaccination.

CDR3 sequence reads: CASSQDLTSADTQYF. The CDR3 DNA reads as TGCGCCAGCAGCCAAGATTTGACTAGCGCAGATACGCAGTATTTT. The chain recombines TRBV4-3 with TRBJ2-3; 8 bases line up with TRBD2. V shed 0 bases and J 4 bases; nucleotides not matched to a gene: 3. This CDR3 is 15 amino acids long. Germline loops: CDR1 LGHNA, CDR2 YSLEER.